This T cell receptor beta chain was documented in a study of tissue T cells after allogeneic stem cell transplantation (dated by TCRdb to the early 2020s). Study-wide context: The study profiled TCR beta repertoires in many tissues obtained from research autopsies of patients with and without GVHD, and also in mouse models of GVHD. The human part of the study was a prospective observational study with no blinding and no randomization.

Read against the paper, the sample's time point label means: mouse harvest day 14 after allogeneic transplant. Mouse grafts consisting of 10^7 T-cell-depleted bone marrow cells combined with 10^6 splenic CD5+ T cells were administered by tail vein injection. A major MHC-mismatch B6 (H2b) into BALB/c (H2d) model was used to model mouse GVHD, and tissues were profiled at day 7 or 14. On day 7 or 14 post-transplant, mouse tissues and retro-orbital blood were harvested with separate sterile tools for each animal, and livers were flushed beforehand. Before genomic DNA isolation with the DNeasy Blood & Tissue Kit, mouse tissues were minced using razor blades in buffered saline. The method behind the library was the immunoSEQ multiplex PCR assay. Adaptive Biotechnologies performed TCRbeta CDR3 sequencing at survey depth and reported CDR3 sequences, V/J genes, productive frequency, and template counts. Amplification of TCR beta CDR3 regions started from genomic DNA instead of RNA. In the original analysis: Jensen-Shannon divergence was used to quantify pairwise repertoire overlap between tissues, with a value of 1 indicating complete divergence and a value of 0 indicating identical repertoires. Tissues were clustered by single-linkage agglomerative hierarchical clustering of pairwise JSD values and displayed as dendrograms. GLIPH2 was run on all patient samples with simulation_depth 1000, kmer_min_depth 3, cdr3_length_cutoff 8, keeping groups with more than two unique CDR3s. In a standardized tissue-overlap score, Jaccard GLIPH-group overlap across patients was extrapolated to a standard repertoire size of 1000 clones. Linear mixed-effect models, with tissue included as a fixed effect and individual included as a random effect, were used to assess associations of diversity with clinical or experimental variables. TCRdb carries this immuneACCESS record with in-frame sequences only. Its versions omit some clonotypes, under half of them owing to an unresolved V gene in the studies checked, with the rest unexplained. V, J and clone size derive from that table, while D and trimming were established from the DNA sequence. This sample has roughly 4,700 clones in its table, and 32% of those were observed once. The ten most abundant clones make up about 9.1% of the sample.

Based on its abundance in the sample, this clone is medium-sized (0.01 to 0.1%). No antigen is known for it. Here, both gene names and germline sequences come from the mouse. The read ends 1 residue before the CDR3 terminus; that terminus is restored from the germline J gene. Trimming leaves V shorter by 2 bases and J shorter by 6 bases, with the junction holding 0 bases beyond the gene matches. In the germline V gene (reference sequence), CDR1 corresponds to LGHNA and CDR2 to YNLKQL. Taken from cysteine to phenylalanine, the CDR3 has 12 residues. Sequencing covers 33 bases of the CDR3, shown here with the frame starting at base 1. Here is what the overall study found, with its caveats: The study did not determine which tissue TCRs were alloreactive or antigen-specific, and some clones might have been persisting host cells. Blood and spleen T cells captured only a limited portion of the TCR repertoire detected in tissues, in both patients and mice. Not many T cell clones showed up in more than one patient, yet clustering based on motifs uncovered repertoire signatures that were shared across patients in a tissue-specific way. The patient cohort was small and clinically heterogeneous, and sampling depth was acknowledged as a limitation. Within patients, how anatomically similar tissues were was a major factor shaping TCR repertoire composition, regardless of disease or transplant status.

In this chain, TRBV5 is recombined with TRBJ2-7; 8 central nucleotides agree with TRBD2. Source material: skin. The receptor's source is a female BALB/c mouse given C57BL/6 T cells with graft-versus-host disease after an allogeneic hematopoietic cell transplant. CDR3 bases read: TGTGCCAGCAGCCAAACTGGGGGTGAACAGTAC. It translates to CASSQTGGEQY. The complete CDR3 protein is CASSQTGGEQYF.